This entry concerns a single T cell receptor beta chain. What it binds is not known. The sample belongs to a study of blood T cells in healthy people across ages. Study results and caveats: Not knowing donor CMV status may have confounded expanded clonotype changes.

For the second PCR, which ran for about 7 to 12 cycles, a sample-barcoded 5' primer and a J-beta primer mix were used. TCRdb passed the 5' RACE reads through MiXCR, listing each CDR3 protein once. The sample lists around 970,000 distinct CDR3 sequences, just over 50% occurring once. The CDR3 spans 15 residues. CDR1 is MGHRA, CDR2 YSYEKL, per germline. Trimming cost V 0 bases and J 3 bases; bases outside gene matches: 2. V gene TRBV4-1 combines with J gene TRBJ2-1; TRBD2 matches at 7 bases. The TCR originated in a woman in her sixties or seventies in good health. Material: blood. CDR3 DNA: TGCGCCAGCAGCCAAGAGACTAGCAGCTACAATGAGCAGTTCTTC. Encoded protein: CASSQETSSYNEQFF.